This T cell receptor (beta chain) was retrieved from a study of T cells after somatic rescue of genetic block. Assay used: immunoSEQ multiplex PCR; TCRdb lists only in-frame clones, some missing. The repertoire holds 13,000 or so clones, with 60% to 75% as singletons. This clone was seen only a few times. Sequenced sample: peripheral blood mononuclear cells (PBMCs). The TCR originated in a boy aged 10-17 years.

CDR3 nucleotide sequence: TGTGCCAGCAGTTTATGGGGGGCCGGCTACGAGCAGTACTTC. Translating gives CASSLWGAGYEQYF. The chain is built from TRBV27 and TRBJ2-7; D may match TRBD1 or TRBD2 (6 bases each). The CDR3 is made up of 14 amino acids. CDR1 is MNHEY and CDR2 is SMNVEV in the germline V gene (reference sequence). V was clipped by 1 base and J by 3 bases, with 10 bases between them.